The next 29 T cell receptor beta chains were all read from a single sample in a study of T cells after posttransplantation cyclophosphamide. Clones were read by immunoSEQ multiplex PCR, and TCRdb kept only the in-frame ones, dropping some. The profile shows 25,000 to 30,000 clones, about nine tenths of them singletons. Source material: PBMCs. These receptors were obtained from a man in his forties or fifties.

This clone has only a few counts. The rearrangement joins TRBV6-6 to TRBJ1-2; D call uncertain. V was shortened by 5 bases and J by 5 bases, with 12 bases between the two germline ends. This CDR3 has 13 amino acids. Germline CDR1 and CDR2: MNHNY and SVGAGI (reference sequence). CDR3: CASSRDTLYGYTF. The CDR3 nucleotides read TGTGCCAGCAGTCGAGACACCCTTTATGGCTACACCTTC.

The chain recombines TRBV6-6 with TRBJ1-2; D is unresolved. The V gene lost 2 bases and the J gene lost 10 bases, with 14 bases spanning the gap. Germline V gene lookup returns CDR1 MNHNY and CDR2 SVGAGI (reference sequence). This CDR3 contains 13 residues. The CDR3 DNA sequence: TGTGCCAGCAGTTACCCGCAAGACATACCCTACACCTTC. Translation: CASSYPQDIPYTF.

The chain couples TRBV6-1 to TRBJ1-6; 8 nucleotides align to TRBD1. Germline CDR1 is MNHNS and CDR2 is SASEGT. Germline trimming cut 4 bases from V and 0 bases from J; bases unmatched to any gene: 11. This CDR3 has 19 amino acids. DNA of the CDR3: TGTGCCAGCAGTGGCCAGGGGGCGGACTTAGGCTCCTATAATTCACCCCTCCACTTT. It translates to CASSGQGADLGSYNSPLHF.

V usage is TRBV10-3 and J usage is TRBJ2-2; possibly TRBD1 for D (6 bases). CDR1 is ENHRY and CDR2 is SYGVKD in the germline V gene. CDR3 length equals 16 residues. V lost 0 bases and J 3 bases, leaving 11 bases between the germline ends. The CDR3 DNA reads TGTGCCATCAGTGAGTCGGCAGGGGTACACACCGGGGAGCTGTTTTTT. Amino acid sequence: CAISESAGVHTGELFF.

This chain uses TRBV7-2 with TRBJ2-7; D perhaps matches TRBD1 (5 bases). CDR3 length equals 15 residues. Trimming cost V 2 bases and J 2 bases, with 13 bases left between them. In germline, CDR1 is SGHTA, CDR2 FQGNSA. In DNA form, the CDR3 reads TGTGCCAGCAGCTTATCTGGGCAGGGTCCCTACGAGCAGTACTTC. Encoded protein: CASSLSGQGPYEQYF.

The chain recombines TRBV19 with TRBJ1-5; the D gene is possibly TRBD1 (5 bases). This CDR3 region has 16 residues. Deletions cut 10 bases from V and 3 bases from J, with 22 bases between. CDR1 and CDR2 (germline): LNHDA, SQIVND (reference sequence). This chain's CDR3 is CATHREAGIYNQPQHF. The CDR3 nucleotides are TGTGCCACCCACCGCGAGGCAGGGATTTACAATCAGCCCCAGCATTTT.

The rearrangement links TRBV6-1 to TRBJ2-1, with 9 bases identical to TRBD2. The germline V gene encodes CDR1 MNHNS and CDR2 SASEGT. The length of the CDR3 is 15 residues. V lost 4 bases, J lost 2 bases, and 3 bases stayed unmatched. In DNA form, the CDR3 reads TGTGCCAGCAGTGGAAGCGGGAGGACCTACAATGAGCAGTTCTTC. Residues: CASSGSGRTYNEQFF.

The genes are TRBV4-2 and TRBJ1-1; D ambiguous. CDR1 is LGHNA, CDR2 YNFKEQ, per germline. Trimming cost V 1 base and J 0 bases, with 12 bases left between them. The CDR3 has 16 residues. CDR3: CASSQAPSSLNTEAFF. The CDR3 bases are TGTGCCAGCAGCCAAGCTCCGTCAAGCCTGAACACTGAAGCTTTCTTT.

The chain recombines TRBV6-6 with TRBJ2-7, with D possibly matching TRBD2 (6 bases). This CDR3 is 14 amino acids long. Germline assignment: CDR1 MNHNY and CDR2 SVGAGI (reference sequence). Deletions cut 0 bases from V and 0 bases from J, with 6 bases between. The chain's CDR3 is CASSYSGGSYEQYF. The CDR3 DNA reads TGTGCCAGCAGTTACTCGGGGGGCTCCTACGAGCAGTACTTC.

As regards this clone: Other DNA sequences of this sample code for an identical CDR3. This rearrangement joins TRBV19 to TRBJ2-7, with TRBD1 matching over 7 bases. The germline gives CDR1 LNHDA, CDR2 SQIVND (reference sequence). This CDR3 has 15 amino acids. V shed 8 bases and J 7 bases; nucleotides not matched to a gene: 17. DNA for the CDR3: TGTGCCAGTGCCGTTCGACAGGGCGCGGGTCGAGAGCAGTACTTC. Its protein is CASAVRQGAGREQYF.

V and J are TRBV5-4 and TRBJ2-3, with 7 bases matching TRBD1. The V gene's germline CDR1 is SGHNT and CDR2 YYREEE (reference sequence). J was trimmed by 1 base and V by 2 bases; bases with no gene match: 4. The CDR3 is 15 amino acids. The CDR3 nucleotides are TGTGCCAGCAGCTTTCGTACAGGGGGCACAGATACGCAGTATTTT. The encoded protein is CASSFRTGGTDTQYF. The variable domain in full, completed from reference TRBV5-4 and TRBJ2-3, reads ETGVTQSPTHLIKTRGQQVTLRCSSQSGHNTVSWYQQALGQGPQFIFQYYREEENGRGNFPPRFSGLQFPNYSSELNVNALELDDSALYLCASSFRTGGTDTQYFGPGTRLTVL.

V gene TRBV5-1 combines with J gene TRBJ1-2; D remains unclear. Germline CDR1 SGHRS, CDR2 YFSETQ. The CDR3 runs to 14 residues. V gave up 5 bases and J gave up 4 bases, with 15 bases separating them. The CDR3 nucleotides are TGCGCCAGCAGGTCTACCATCAACTTCTATGGCTACACCTTC. This gives the protein CASRSTINFYGYTF.

Within the sample, this clone is medium-sized (0.01 to 0.1%). V and J are TRBV2 and TRBJ2-1; 7 nucleotides match TRBD2. Germline V gives CDR1 SNHLY, CDR2 FYNNEI. V was clipped by 3 bases and J by 15 bases; unmatched bases: 5. This CDR3 has 11 residues. The CDR3 reads CASSDGGGTFF. In DNA, the CDR3 is TGTGCCAGCAGTGATGGGGGGGGTACGTTCTTC. The full variable domain, in which reference TRBV2 and TRBJ2-1 provide the parts outside the CDR3, is EPEVTQTPSHQVTQMGQEVILRCVPISNHLYFYWYRQILGQKVEFLVSFYNNEISEKSEIFDDQFSVERPDGSNFTLKIRSTKLEDSAMYFCASSDGGGTFFGPGTRLTVL.

This clone has just one count. The genes are TRBV28 and TRBJ1-6; D gene uncertain. The CDR3 loop spans 12 amino acids. Germline V CDR1 and CDR2: MDHEN, SYDVKM. Trimming shortened V by 6 bases and J by 12 bases, and 12 bases separated the two germline ends. The DNA of the CDR3 is TGTGCCAGCAGGGAGGGAGCGAGACCCCTCCACTTT. This encodes CASREGARPLHF.

J is TRBJ2-5 and V is TRBV30, with a tentative D call TRBD2 (5 bases). The end of the DNA is better explained by TRBJ2-7, so the J call may be wrong. This CDR3 region has 13 residues. Germline V CDR1 and CDR2: GTSNPN, SVGIG (reference sequence). CDR3 region: CACWSGSSYEQYF. The CDR3 DNA is TGTGCCTGCTGGTCGGGAAGCTCCTACGAGCAGTACTTC.

V usage is TRBV4-2 and J usage is TRBJ2-3; 10 bases map to TRBD2. Germline CDR1 is LGHNA and CDR2 is YNFKEQ. The CDR3 length is 18 residues. J gave up 2 bases and V 2 bases, and 10 bases lay outside the gene matches. The CDR3: CASSQYTSGESLTDTQYF. For the CDR3, the DNA is TGTGCCAGCAGCCAATATACTAGCGGGGAATCGCTCACAGATACGCAGTATTTT.

This CDR3 reads CASLQGALYTEAFF. The CDR3 coding sequence is TGTGCCAGTTTACAGGGGGCTTTATACACTGAAGCTTTCTTT. The chain recombines TRBV19 with TRBJ1-1; TRBD1 matches at 9 bases. Germline CDR1 is LNHDA and CDR2 is SQIVND (reference sequence). There are 14 residues in the CDR3. V dropped 8 bases and J dropped 3; count of bases not matched to a gene: 7.

The chain carries TRBV5-1 and TRBJ2-3, with 7 bases that match TRBD1. CDR3 length: 15 amino acids. Germline CDR1 SGHRS, CDR2 YFSETQ. After removal of 4 bases from V and 1 base from J, the junction contained 6 bases not matched to a gene. Written as DNA, the CDR3 is TGCGCCAGCAGCCTCGGGCAGGGGGGCACAGATACGCAGTATTTT. Amino acids: CASSLGQGGTDTQYF.

The chain carries TRBV7-6 and TRBJ1-5, with 9 bases lining up with TRBD1. Per germline, CDR1 SGHVS and CDR2 FNYEAQ. The V segment lost 4 bases and the J segment 7 bases; nucleotides outside the gene matches: 8. There are 15 residues in the CDR3. DNA for the CDR3: TGTGCCAGCAGCTCAGGGACAGGGAAATACCAGCCCCAGCATTTT. It specifies CASSSGTGKYQPQHF. Drawing the rest from reference TRBV7-6 and TRBJ1-5, the complete variable domain is GAGVSQSPRYKVTKRGQDVALRCDPISGHVSLYWYRQALGQGPEFLTYFNYEAQQDKSGLPNDRFSAERPEGSISTLTIQRTEQRDSAMYRCASSSGTGKYQPQHFGDGTRLSIL.

The table lists this clone with a few counts. The gene calls are TRBV5-4 and TRBJ2-2, with D unresolved. This CDR3 region has 16 residues. V gave up 1 base and J gave up 4 bases, with 14 bases separating them. Germline V gene lookup returns CDR1 SGHNT and CDR2 YYREEE (reference sequence). The CDR3 here is CASSLIESSGTGELFF. The CDR3 nucleotides read TGTGCCAGCAGCTTGATTGAGAGCTCGGGCACCGGGGAGCTGTTTTTT.

The table lists this clone with a few counts. This chain links TRBV10-3 with TRBJ1-2; 8 positions agree with TRBD1. The CDR3 consists of 14 residues. Germline-derived CDR1 and CDR2 are ENHRY and SYGVKD. Losses at the gene ends were 10 bases for V and 6 bases for J; bases not matched to a gene: 13. CDR3 nucleotides: TGTGCCACCCGGCCCAGGGGGCGAGGGGATGGCTACACCTTC. Its translation is CATRPRGRGDGYTF.

The CDR3 DNA is TGCAGCGTTGGTCCAAACCCCGGGGCCCACCTACACCCCAGGGGGCGCCCTGGAAACACCATATATTTT. Its protein is CSVGPNPGAHLHPRGRPGNTIYF. The J gene is TRBJ1-3, the V gene TRBV29-1; 8 positions match TRBD1. V shed 4 bases and J 2 bases; nucleotides not matched to a gene: 31. Germline V lookup: CDR1 SQVTM, CDR2 ANQGSEA. The CDR3 runs to 23 residues.

On this clone itself: Distinct nucleotide sequences in the sample also encode this CDR3. J is TRBJ1-3 and V is TRBV11-2; perhaps TRBD1 as D (6 bases). The CDR3 has 14 residues. The ends were cut back, 4 bases at V and 0 bases at J, with 7 bases in the middle. Germline lookup yields CDR1 SGHAT and CDR2 FQNNGV. This CDR3 is CASSSTGSGNTIYF. The CDR3 DNA reads as TGTGCCAGCAGCTCGACAGGCTCTGGAAACACCATATATTTT. The full variable domain, in which reference TRBV11-2 and TRBJ1-3 provide the parts outside the CDR3, is EAGVAQSPRYKIIEKRQSVAFWCNPISGHATLYWYQQILGQGPKLLIQFQNNGVVDDSQLPKDRFSAERLKGVDSTLKIQPAKLEDSAVYLCASSSTGSGNTIYFGEGSWLTVV.

CDR3 nucleotide sequence: TGTGCCAGCACCCCGGGGGGGCGGCAGTACAATGAGCAGTTCTTC. This codes for CASTPGGRQYNEQFF. The rearrangement links TRBV7-2 to TRBJ2-1; 8 bases are a match to TRBD2. CDR3 length equals 15 residues. Germline lookup yields CDR1 SGHTA and CDR2 FQGNSA. V dropped 7 bases and J dropped 4; count of bases not matched to a gene: 9. The variable domain in full, with the rest retrieved from reference TRBV7-2 and TRBJ2-1, is GAGVSQSPSNKVTEKGKDVELRCDPISGHTALYWYRQSLGQGLEFLIYFQGNSAPDKSGLPSDRFSAERTGGSVSTLTIQRTQQEDSAVYLCASTPGGRQYNEQFFGPGTRLTVL.

This clone was seen just once. This chain joins TRBV11-2 and TRBJ2-5, with 7 bases that match TRBD1. V gave up 3 bases and J gave up 2 bases; unmatched junction bases: 6. The CDR3 loop spans 15 amino acids. Germline assignment: CDR1 SGHAT and CDR2 FQNNGV. CDR3 bases: TGTGCCAGCAGCTTCGCCGGGACAGCACAAGAGACCCAGTACTTC. Translated, it gives CASSFAGTAQETQYF.

V gene TRBV6-1 combines with J gene TRBJ2-5; TRBD2 matches 7 bases. The ends lost 7 bases at V and 5 bases at J; junction bases unmatched: 10. Germline V gene data show CDR1 as MNHNS and CDR2 as SASEGT. The CDR3 runs 14 residues. The CDR3 coding sequence is TGTGCCAGCACCCTCGGGTCAGCGGGGGAGACCCAGTACTTC. This codes for CASTLGSAGETQYF.

The DNA of the CDR3 is TGTGCCAGCAGCGCGCGGGAGGCAAACAATGAGCAGTTCTTC. Translating it yields CASSAREANNEQFF. The V and J genes are TRBV9 and TRBJ2-1, with 8 positions matching TRBD2. CDR1 and CDR2 (germline): SGDLS, YYNGEE. Unmatched junction bases numbered 4, after V lost 3 bases and J lost 5 bases. The CDR3 totals 14 residues.

V is TRBV5-4 and J is TRBJ1-5; D may be TRBD1 (6 bases). Looked up from germline, CDR1 is SGHNT and CDR2 is YYREEE (reference sequence). The CDR3 contains 12 residues. Trimming removed 8 bases at V and 7 bases at J, with 13 bases between. The CDR3 sequence is CASSGAGQPQHF. Written as DNA, the CDR3 is TGTGCCAGTTCAGGGGCTGGCCAGCCCCAGCATTTT.

The CDR3 is CASSIKQGGRNQPQHF. The DNA of the CDR3 is TGTGCCAGTAGTATCAAACAGGGGGGCCGCAATCAGCCCCAGCATTTT. V is TRBV19 and J is TRBJ1-5; 8 nucleotides agree with TRBD1. This CDR3 is 16 amino acids long. J lost 2 bases, V lost 3 bases, and 6 bases had no gene match. In germline, CDR1 is LNHDA, CDR2 SQIVND (reference sequence).